The rows below give T cell receptor beta chains drawn from one sample of a study of blood T cell repertoires in COVID-19. TCRdb keeps only in-frame clones here, not all; method: immunoSEQ multiplex PCR. The table includes around 170,000 clones, around four fifths detected once. The sequenced material came from peripheral blood. Source of these receptors: a young man with active or convalescent COVID-19. CDR3s include the opening cysteine and the closing phenylalanine or tryptophan. D genes are given only for firm matches. A row's size may be missing; if present it is once, few, many or a size class.

V: TRBV4-1
J: TRBJ2-2
D: .
size: .
DNA: TGCGCCAGCAGCCAAGTGGCAGGTAACACCGGGGAGCTGTTTTTT
CDR3: CASSQVAGNTGELFF

V: TRBV30
J: TRBJ2-7
D: .
size: .
DNA: TGTGCCTGGGGACTCCAGGGGTACGAGCAGTACTTC
CDR3: CAWGLQGYEQYF

V: TRBV18
J: TRBJ1-1
D: TRBD1
size: .
DNA: TGTGCCAGCTCACCCCGGACAGGGGGCACTGAAGCTTTCTTT
CDR3: CASSPRTGGTEAFF

V: TRBV6-5
J: TRBJ2-1
D: TRBD1
size: .
DNA: TGTGCCAGCAGCCGACAGGGGCACTACAATGAGCAGTTCTTC
CDR3: CASSRQGHYNEQFF

V: TRBV7-3
J: TRBJ2-2
D: TRBD1
size: once
DNA: TGTGCCAGCAGCTTGACAGGGGGTCCGAACACCGGGGAGCTGTTTTTT
CDR3: CASSLTGGPNTGELFF

V: TRBV28
J: TRBJ1-5
D: TRBD1
size: .
DNA: TGTGCCAGCAGTACAGGGGGCACTCAGCCCCAGCATTTT
CDR3: CASSTGGTQPQHF

V: TRBV6-5
J: TRBJ1-4
D: TRBD1
size: .
DNA: TGTGCCAGCAGTTACACGACAGGGCTGAATGAAAAACTGTTTTTT
CDR3: CASSYTTGLNEKLFF

V: TRBV27
J: TRBJ1-6
D: TRBD1
size: .
DNA: TGTGCCAGCAGTTTATCGACAGGGGGAAATTCACCCCTCCACTTT
CDR3: CASSLSTGGNSPLHF

V: TRBV7-5
J: TRBJ1-2
D: .
size: few
DNA: TGTGTCAGAAGCCCCCTAGGGGCTGGAGGCTACACCTTC
CDR3: CVRSPLGAGGYTF

V: TRBV9
J: TRBJ2-3
D: TRBD2
size: .
DNA: TGTGCCAGCAGCGTAGGCTCTCTCCGGCAACTAGCGGCTAGCACAGATACGCAGTATTTT
CDR3: CASSVGSLRQLAASTDTQYF

V: TRBV30
J: TRBJ2-5
D: .
size: .
DNA: TGTGCCTGGAGTCCAGCGGAAGTACCCCAGTACTTC
CDR3: CAWSPAEVPQYF

V: TRBV19
J: TRBJ2-5
D: .
size: .
DNA: TGTGCCAGCCGGAGGACGGGGATTTCCGCCGGAGAGACCCAGTACTTC
CDR3: CASRRTGISAGETQYF

V: TRBV3-1/TRBV3-2
J: TRBJ2-1
D: TRBD1
size: .
DNA: TGTGCCAGCAGCCGGATTTCAGGGGGCTCCTACAATGAGCAGTTCTTC
CDR3: CASSRISGGSYNEQFF

V: TRBV19
J: TRBJ1-1
D: TRBD1
size: .
DNA: TGTGCCAGTAGGACCGGGACAGGGACCATGAACACTGAAGCTTTCTTT
CDR3: CASRTGTGTMNTEAFF

V: TRBV27
J: TRBJ2-7
D: .
size: once
DNA: TGTGCCAGCAAACAGAACCACGAGCAGTACTTC
CDR3: CASKQNHEQYF

V: TRBV5-4
J: TRBJ2-7
D: .
size: .
DNA: TGTGCCAGCAGCTTGAGTAGCGGCCGAACCTACGAGCAGTACTTC
CDR3: CASSLSSGRTYEQYF

V: TRBV11-2
J: TRBJ1-4
D: TRBD1
size: .
DNA: TGTGCCAGCAGCGCTGGACAGGGTGGTGAAAAACTGTTTTTT
CDR3: CASSAGQGGEKLFF

V: TRBV6-1
J: TRBJ1-2
D: TRBD1
size: .
DNA: TGTGCCAGCAGTGAAGGGACAGGGGGCCTCTATGGCTACACCTTC
CDR3: CASSEGTGGLYGYTF

V: TRBV12-3/TRBV12-4
J: TRBJ1-1
D: .
size: .
DNA: TGTGCCAGCAGTTTAGTTATGAACACTGAAGCTTTCTTT
CDR3: CASSLVMNTEAFF

V: TRBV10-3
J: TRBJ2-7
D: TRBD2
size: .
DNA: TGTGCCTCGTCCGGGACTAGCGGGAGATCTGACGAGCAGTACTTC
CDR3: CASSGTSGRSDEQYF

V: TRBV7-9
J: TRBJ2-1
D: TRBD1
size: .
DNA: TGTGCCAGCAGCCTTTCGACAGGGTGGGTCGGCAATGAGCAGTTCTTC
CDR3: CASSLSTGWVGNEQFF

V: TRBV6-4
J: TRBJ2-2
D: TRBD1
size: few
DNA: TGTGCCAGCAGTGTTGGACAGGACACCGGGGAGCTGTTTTTT
CDR3: CASSVGQDTGELFF

V: TRBV6-5
J: TRBJ1-1
D: TRBD1
size: .
DNA: TGTGCCAGCACGCGACAGGGGGCGAGCACTGAAGCTTTCTTT
CDR3: CASTRQGASTEAFF

V: TRBV15
J: TRBJ2-1
D: .
size: .
DNA: TGTGCCACCAGCAGAGATCCCCAGGGGAAGTACAATGAGCAGTTCTTC
CDR3: CATSRDPQGKYNEQFF

V: TRBV10-1
J: TRBJ2-7
D: .
size: .
DNA: TGCGCCAGCAGTGAGTCACAAGGGTCGAGGGAATACGAGCAGTACTTC
CDR3: CASSESQGSREYEQYF

V: TRBV7-2
J: TRBJ1-4
D: .
size: .
DNA: TGTGCCAGCAGCTTACAACCAGGGTGGGAACTGTTTTTT
CDR3: CASSLQPGWELFF

V: TRBV9
J: TRBJ2-1
D: TRBD1
size: .
DNA: TGTGCCAGCAGCCCTCGACAGGGGGTCTACAATGAGCAGTTCTTC
CDR3: CASSPRQGVYNEQFF

V: TRBV3-1/TRBV3-2
J: TRBJ2-2
D: .
size: .
DNA: TGTGCCAGCAGCCAAGATACGGGTCCTGGGACCGGGGAGCTGTTTTTT
CDR3: CASSQDTGPGTGELFF

V: TRBV4-3
J: TRBJ1-1
D: .
size: few
DNA: TGCGCCAGCAGCCAAGGGGCCACAGGGTTGAACACTGAAGCTTTCTTT
CDR3: CASSQGATGLNTEAFF